Shown below are 7 T cell receptor beta chains from a single sample sequenced in a study of human T cells and chemical hapten exposure. TCRdb re-analysed the RACE reads in MiXCR, keeping a single row per CDR3 protein. The sample includes just under 350,000 distinct CDR3 sequences, around 7% seen only once; the top ten take approximately 8.9%. Described time point: patch test 1, 2 weeks after DPC sensitization. Indicated treatment: therapeutic diphenylcyclopropenone sensitization with weekly scalp DPC. The sample in question was whole blood, obtained in connection with sensitization to the hapten diphenylcyclopropenone (DPC). These receptors were obtained from a woman aged 18-29 years with alopecia areata. Some clones in this sample may be carry-over from other donors' samples.

This clonotype came up many times. The chain is built from TRBV27 and TRBJ1-6; TRBD1 matches 7 bases. V lost 5 bases, J lost 9 bases, and 1 base stayed unmatched. Germline CDR1 is MNHEY and CDR2 is SMNVEV (reference sequence). This CDR3 comprises 12 residues. CDR3 amino acids: CASSQGVSPLHF. CDR3 nucleotide sequence: TGTGCCAGCAGTCAGGGGGTTTCACCCCTCCACTTT.

This clonotype appeared a few times. V gene TRBV6-2 or TRBV6-3 combines with J gene TRBJ2-7; D not resolved. The germline V gene has CDR1 MNHEY and CDR2 SVGEGT. The CDR3 runs 10 residues. V shed 6 bases and J shed 3 bases, with 3 bases lying between them. CDR3 sequence reads: CASRNYEQYF. In DNA, the CDR3 is TGTGCCAGCAGAAACTACGAGCAGTACTTC.

This clonotype has only a few counts. CDR3: CASSAERGQDTGELFF. CDR3 DNA: TGTGCCAGCAGCGCCGAGAGAGGGCAGGACACCGGGGAGCTGTTTTTT. The chain combines TRBV9 with TRBJ2-2, with D possibly being TRBD2 (5 bases). Trimming pared 3 bases from V and 3 bases from J, leaving 15 bases between. This CDR3 has 16 residues. Germline assignment: CDR1 SGDLS and CDR2 YYNGEE.

This clonotype has a handful of counts. The V and J genes are TRBV9 and TRBJ1-5; D call uncertain. V lost 3 bases and J 4 bases, leaving 11 bases between the germline ends. CDR1 and CDR2 from the germline V gene are SGDLS and YYNGEE. This CDR3 has 14 residues. The CDR3, as DNA: TGTGCCAGCAGCGCCCGCCAGGATAATCAGCCCCAGCATTTT. Amino acid sequence: CASSARQDNQPQHF.

This clonotype turned up a few times. The rearrangement links TRBV20-1 to TRBJ1-1; D is undetermined. The CDR3 length is 13 residues. Trimming removed 0 bases from V and 2 bases from J, with 7 bases in between. Germline lookup yields CDR1 DFQATT and CDR2 SNEGSKA (reference sequence). Written as DNA, the CDR3 is TGCAGTGCTAGAGACAAACGAAACACTGAAGCTTTCTTT. Its protein product is CSARDKRNTEAFF.

This sequence joins TRBV3-1 and TRBJ2-3; TRBD1 is a possible D gene (6 bases). Trimming shortened V by 2 bases and J by 0 bases, and 15 bases separated the two germline ends. CDR3 size: 17 residues. Germline V lookup: CDR1 LGHDT, CDR2 YNNKEL (reference sequence). The CDR3: CASSQTRDTSSTDTQYF. CDR3 coding DNA: TGTGCCAGCAGCCAAACACGGGACACCTCTAGCACAGATACGCAGTATTTT.

There are a few counts of this clonotype. This rearrangement joins TRBV28 to TRBJ2-3; D remains unclear. Trimming took off 3 bases at V and 2 bases at J, with 15 bases between the two ends. Germline V lookup: CDR1 MDHEN, CDR2 SYDVKM. The CDR3 contains 16 residues. The CDR3 loop is CASSLLSGPHTDTQYF. The CDR3, as DNA: TGTGCCAGCAGTTTGTTGAGTGGACCCCACACAGATACGCAGTATTTT.